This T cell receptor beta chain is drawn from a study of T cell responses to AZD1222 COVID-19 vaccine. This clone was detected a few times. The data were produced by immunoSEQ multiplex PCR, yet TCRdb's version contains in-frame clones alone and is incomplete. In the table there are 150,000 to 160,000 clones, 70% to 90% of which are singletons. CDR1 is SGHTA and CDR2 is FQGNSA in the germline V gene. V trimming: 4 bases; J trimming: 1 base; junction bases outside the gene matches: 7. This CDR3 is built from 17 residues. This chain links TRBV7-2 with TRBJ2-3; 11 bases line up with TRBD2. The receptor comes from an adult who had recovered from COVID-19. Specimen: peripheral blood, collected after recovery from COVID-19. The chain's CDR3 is CASSSLGLAVRTDTQYF. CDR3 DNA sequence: TGTGCCAGCAGCTCCCTGGGACTAGCGGTCCGCACAGATACGCAGTATTTT.